Listed below are T cell receptor beta chains from one sample, sequenced in a study of Graves' ophthalmopathy and Graves' hyperthyroidism. From the multiplex PCR reads, TCRdb called clonotypes with MiXCR, one entry per CDR3 protein. The sample lists around 1,000,000 distinct CDR3 sequences, 36% seen once, with over 8.5% in the top ten. Sequencing was performed on peripheral blood or thyroid tissue (not recorded which). The receptors here all came from an adult man with Graves' hyperthyroidism. Both conserved end residues are part of each CDR3. The order of the fields is V gene, D gene, J gene, clone size, CDR3 DNA, CDR3 protein. The D gene is left open where the match is weak. Some rows have no size entry. The others give once, few or many, or a class for an expanded clone.

>TRBV7-2|NA|TRBJ2-4|few
TGTGCCAGCAGCCCGGACGGCGACATTCAGTACTTC
CASSPDGDIQYF
>TRBV28|NA|TRBJ2-5|NA
TGTGCCAGCAGTTTTTTACCCCGGGAGACCCAGTACTTC
CASSFLPRETQYF
>TRBV6-2/TRBV6-3|NA|TRBJ1-6|NA
TGTGCCAGCAAGGCGAGGCAGGCACCTAATTCACCCCTCCACTTT
CASKARQAPNSPLHF
>TRBV19|TRBD2|TRBJ2-7|NA
TGTGCCAGTAGTCCCTTACTAGCGGGGGCCTACGAGCAGTACTTC
CASSPLLAGAYEQYF
>TRBV2|NA|TRBJ2-2|NA
TGTGCCAGCAGTGTTGGCGGGAGGGAGCTGTTTTTT
CASSVGGRELFF
>TRBV7-9|NA|TRBJ1-1|few
TGTGCCAGCAGAACGACTCCGATAGGGGAGGGGGACACTGAAGCTTTCTTT
CASRTTPIGEGDTEAFF
>TRBV29-1|TRBD1|TRBJ1-5|many
TGCAGCGTTACTATTGGGACAGGGAGCCAGCCCCAGCATTTT
CSVTIGTGSQPQHF
>TRBV10-3|NA|TRBJ1-5|few
TGTGCCAGCAGTTCCAGCAATCAGCCCCGGCATTTT
CASSSSNQPRHF
>TRBV9|TRBD1|TRBJ2-2|NA
TGTGCCAGCAGTTACGGCCGGGACAGGGCTGTTGGCACCGGGGAGCTGTTTTTT
CASSYGRDRAVGTGELFF
>TRBV25-1|NA|TRBJ1-1|many
TGTGCCAGCAGTGAACCAAGAGGGAAGAACACTGAAGCTTTCTTT
CASSEPRGKNTEAFF
>TRBV28|NA|TRBJ1-2|few
TGTGCCAGCACCGTGGGGACTGGCTTTGGCTACACCTTC
CASTVGTGFGYTF
>TRBV10-3|NA|TRBJ2-7|NA
TGTGCCAGCGCCAGACGAACTACCTACGAGCAGTACTTC
CASARRTTYEQYF
>TRBV20-1|NA|TRBJ1-5|many
TGCAGTGCTAGAGGTGGAGGAGGGAGCAATCAGCCCCAGCATTTT
CSARGGGGSNQPQHF
>TRBV7-8|TRBD1|TRBJ1-5|many
TGTGCCAGCAGCGTCGGACAGGGATATAGCAATCAGCCCCAGCATTTT
CASSVGQGYSNQPQHF
>TRBV6-5|TRBD1|TRBJ1-2|NA
TGTGCCAGCAGTCGACAGGGACAGGGTTTGACCACCTTC
CASSRQGQGLTTF
>TRBV9|NA|TRBJ2-2|few
TGTGCCAGCAGCGTAGGAACGCAGGCGAACACCGGGGAGCTGTTTTTT
CASSVGTQANTGELFF
>TRBV20-1|NA|TRBJ1-2|once
TGCAGTGCTAGGAGGGAGTTAGATGGCTACACCTTC
CSARRELDGYTF
>TRBV7-8|NA|TRBJ2-2|many
TGTGCCAGCAGCCCGAGTCGGGGGTATGACACCGGGGAGCTGTTTTTT
CASSPSRGYDTGELFF
>TRBV4-1|NA|TRBJ1-1|NA
TGCGCCAGCAGCCAAGGCACCTTGAACACTGAAGCTTTCTTT
CASSQGTLNTEAFF
>TRBV7-8|NA|TRBJ1-2|NA
TGTGCCAGCGGGTACTACCCCTCTAACTATGGCTACACCTTC
CASGYYPSNYGYTF
>TRBV12-3/TRBV12-4|NA|TRBJ2-2|NA
TGTGCCAGCAGTCTGGAACGACAATCGGTCACCGGGGAGCTGTTTTTT
CASSLERQSVTGELFF
>TRBV5-1|NA|TRBJ2-2|many
TGTGCCAGCAGCTTATTCACCGGGGAGCTGTTTTTT
CASSLFTGELFF
>TRBV2|NA|TRBJ2-5|few
TGTGCCAGTGCGCCTAAAACAGGGTCGATAGAGACCCAGTACTTC
CASAPKTGSIETQYF
>TRBV25-1|NA|TRBJ2-7|NA
TGTACCAGCAGGCCCGGATCGGGGTTGCCGTCCTACGAGCAGTACTTC
CTSRPGSGLPSYEQYF
>TRBV7-2|NA|TRBJ2-5|many
TGTGCCAGCAGCTTAGGAGGGAATCAAGAGACCCAGTACTTC
CASSLGGNQETQYF
>TRBV7-3|NA|TRBJ1-6|NA
TGTGCCAGCAGCTTAACGCCCTTT
CASSLTPF
>TRBV27|NA|TRBJ1-1|few
TGTGCCAGCACTCCTAACAGGTTTAGGACTGAAGCTTTCTTT
CASTPNRFRTEAFF
>TRBV7-2|NA|TRBJ2-4|NA
TGTGCCAGCAGCGGAGCCGCGGGGGCCCTAGCCAAAAACATTCAGTACTTC
CASSGAAGALAKNIQYF
>TRBV4-2|NA|TRBJ2-7|NA
TGTGCCAGCAGCTTAGGGCGGGTACCCTCCTACGAGCAGTACTTC
CASSLGRVPSYEQYF
>TRBV2|NA|TRBJ2-5|NA
TGTGCCAGCGTTGCCGGAGGGGCGACGGAGACCCAGTACTTC
CASVAGGATETQYF
>TRBV10-2|NA|TRBJ2-2|many
TGCGCCAGCAGCTGGGGGAGCGACACCGGGGAGCTGTTTTTT
CASSWGSDTGELFF
>TRBV9|TRBD2|TRBJ2-5|many
TGTGCCAGCAGCGGCGGACTAGTGGCAGAGACCCAGTACTTC
CASSGGLVAETQYF
>TRBV29-1|TRBD2|TRBJ2-7|NA
TGCAGCTTCGGACTAGCGGGATACGAGCAGTACTTC
CSFGLAGYEQYF
>TRBV7-2|NA|TRBJ2-5|NA
TGTGCCAGCAGCTTATACGGGACGGAGGGTCAGGAGACCCAGTACTTC
CASSLYGTEGQETQYF
>TRBV10-3|NA|TRBJ2-2|few
TGTGCCGTCTCCGGGGAGCTGTTTTTT
CAVSGELFF
>TRBV10-2|NA|TRBJ2-7|NA
TGCGCCAGCAGCCAAAGCAGAGGGGGATCAAACTACGAGCAGTACTTC
CASSQSRGGSNYEQYF
>TRBV25-1|NA|TRBJ2-7|many
TGTGCCAGCAGTGCGAGACAGAGGTCATCCTACGAGCAGTACTTC
CASSARQRSSYEQYF
>TRBV20-1|NA|TRBJ2-5|many
TGCAGTGCTAGAGAAATACAGGGCCAAGAGACCCAGTACTTC
CSAREIQGQETQYF
>TRBV2|NA|TRBJ1-2|many
TGTGCCAGCAGCCCCGGGACACCCAACTATGGCTACACCTTC
CASSPGTPNYGYTF
>TRBV29-1|NA|TRBJ2-5|NA
TGCAGCGTTGAAGGGGGATACCAAGAGACCCAGTACTTC
CSVEGGYQETQYF
>TRBV25-1|TRBD1|TRBJ1-4|NA
TGTGCCAGCGGCGGGGACAGGGGCGAAAAACTGTTTTTT
CASGGDRGEKLFF
>TRBV24-1|TRBD1|TRBJ2-7|NA
TGTGCCAACAGTTCGCCGGGACAGGGGGGGGACGAGCAGTACTTC
CANSSPGQGGDEQYF
>TRBV4-2|NA|TRBJ2-7|many
TGTGCCAGCAGCCAGCGGGACAACTCCTACGAGCAGTACTTC
CASSQRDNSYEQYF
>TRBV20-1|NA|TRBJ1-5|many
TGCAGTGCTAGACCAACGGACAGATACAATCAGCCCCAGCATTTT
CSARPTDRYNQPQHF
>TRBV29-1|TRBD2|TRBJ2-5|few
TGCAGCGTTCCCCGAGCGGGAGGGCAAGAGACCCAGTACTTC
CSVPRAGGQETQYF
>TRBV24-1|NA|TRBJ2-1|NA
TGTGCCACCCGGAAAGACGGTCCTTCTTCTGAGCAGTTCTTC
CATRKDGPSSEQFF
>TRBV10-3|TRBD1|TRBJ2-2|few
TGTGCCATCAGGGGGACAGCGTCCGGGGAGCTGTTTTTT
CAIRGTASGELFF
>TRBV6-6|NA|TRBJ2-7|NA
TGTGCCAGCAGTTACTACGGTTTGTCTGGCTACGAGCAGTACTTC
CASSYYGLSGYEQYF
>TRBV29-1|NA|TRBJ1-1|NA
TGCAGCGTCCCGGGACAGAACACTGAAGCTTTCTTT
CSVPGQNTEAFF
>TRBV6-1|NA|TRBJ2-5|NA
TGTGCCAGCCACAAAAAAGCATTCGAAAAACCACCCCAAGAGACCCAGTACTTC
CASHKKAFEKPPQETQYF